This TCR beta chain was retrieved from a study of blood T cell repertoires in COVID-19. Sequencing was performed with immunoSEQ multiplex PCR; in TCRdb, only in-frame clones are kept and a portion is missing. The sample lists roughly 53,000 clones, about 88% occurring once. The CDR3 is made up of 12 amino acids. Germline V gene data show CDR1 as LGHDT and CDR2 as YNNKEL (reference sequence). V was clipped by 4 bases and J by 4 bases, with 7 bases between them. The rearrangement joins TRBV3-1 (or the pseudogene TRBV3-2) to TRBJ1-1, with TRBD1 as a possible D gene (5 bases). The TCR comes from a man aged 40-50 years with active COVID-19. Sequencing was done on a sample of peripheral blood. CDR3: CASSPQGTEAFF. The DNA of the CDR3 is TGTGCCAGCAGCCCCCAGGGCACTGAAGCTTTCTTT.